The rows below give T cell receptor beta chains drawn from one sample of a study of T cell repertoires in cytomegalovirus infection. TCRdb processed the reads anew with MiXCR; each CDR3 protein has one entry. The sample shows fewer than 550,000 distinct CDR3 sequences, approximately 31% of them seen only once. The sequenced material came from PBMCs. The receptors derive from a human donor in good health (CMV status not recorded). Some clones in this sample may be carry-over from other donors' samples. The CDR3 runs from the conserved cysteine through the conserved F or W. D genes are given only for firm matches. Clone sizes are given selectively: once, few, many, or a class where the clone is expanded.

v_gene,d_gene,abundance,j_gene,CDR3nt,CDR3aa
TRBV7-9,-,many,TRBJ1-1,TGTGCCAGCAGCCCCAGCGGGGGGCTCAACACTGAAGCTTTCTTT,CASSPSGGLNTEAFF
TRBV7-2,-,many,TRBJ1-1,TGTGCCAGCAGCTTAGTGTCCGAACCCTTGAACACTGAAGCTTTCTTT,CASSLVSEPLNTEAFF
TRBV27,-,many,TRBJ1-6,TGTGCCAGCAGCTTGGGTAGCTCCTATAATTCACCCCTCCACTTT,CASSLGSSYNSPLHF
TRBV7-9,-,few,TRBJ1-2,TGTGCCAGCAGCCCGCTGACTCCCCTCACTAAATATGGCTACACCTTC,CASSPLTPLTKYGYTF
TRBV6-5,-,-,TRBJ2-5,TGTGCCAGCAGTTCCGACGTAAAGGAGGCCCAGTACTTC,CASSSDVKEAQYF
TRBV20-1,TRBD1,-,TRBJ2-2,TGCAGTGCTAGAGGGGACAGGGTTGTCGGGGAGCTGTTTTTT,CSARGDRVVGELFF
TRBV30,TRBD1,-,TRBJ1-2,TGTGCCGGCCGACAGGGCAGCTATGGCTACACCTTC,CAGRQGSYGYTF
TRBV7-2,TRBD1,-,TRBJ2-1,TGTGCCAGCAGTGTAACAGGGGGGCAAATTAATGAGCAGTTCTTC,CASSVTGGQINEQFF
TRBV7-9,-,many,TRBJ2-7,TGTGCCAGCAGCTTAGGGCAGGCAAACTACGAGCAGTACTTC,CASSLGQANYEQYF
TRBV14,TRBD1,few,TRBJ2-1,TGTGCCAGCAGCCCTCAACAGGGGGTCAATGAGCAGTTCTTC,CASSPQQGVNEQFF
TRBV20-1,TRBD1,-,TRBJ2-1,TGCAGTGCGCGATCCGGGACAGCTCGCAATGAGCAGTTCTTC,CSARSGTARNEQFF
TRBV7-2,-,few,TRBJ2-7,TGTGCCAGCAGCCAACAGGGCTCCTACGAGCAGTACTTC,CASSQQGSYEQYF
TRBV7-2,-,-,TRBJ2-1,TGTGCCAGCAGCTTAGATCAGGGGCCCCAGTTCTTC,CASSLDQGPQFF
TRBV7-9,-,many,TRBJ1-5,TGTGCCAGCAGCTTGGGTTCGGGGAAGACCTTGGGGCAGCCCCAGCATTTT,CASSLGSGKTLGQPQHF
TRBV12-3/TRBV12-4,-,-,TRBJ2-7,TGTGCCAACAGTTTGAGCGGCTACGAGCAGTACTTC,CANSLSGYEQYF
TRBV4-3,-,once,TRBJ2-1,TGCGCCAGCAGCCAAGGGTCAAACTACAATGAGCAGTTCTTC,CASSQGSNYNEQFF
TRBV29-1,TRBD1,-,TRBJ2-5,TGCAGCGCCGCGGGACAGGGGGCCCCGGTTGGGTACTTC,CSAAGQGAPVGYF
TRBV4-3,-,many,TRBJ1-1,TGCGCCAGCAGCCAGCCCCTTGGGGGGGGACGGACTGAAGCTTTCTTT,CASSQPLGGGRTEAFF
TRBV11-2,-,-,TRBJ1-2,TGTGCCAGCAGTCCCGCGGGGGACTATGGCTACACCTTC,CASSPAGDYGYTF
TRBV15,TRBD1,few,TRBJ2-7,TGTGCCACCAGCAGAACCCCGGGACAGGGGGTCGGCGAGCAGTACTTC,CATSRTPGQGVGEQYF
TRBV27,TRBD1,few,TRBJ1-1,TGTGCCAGCGGCCCACAGGGGAGCACTGAAGCTTTCTTT,CASGPQGSTEAFF
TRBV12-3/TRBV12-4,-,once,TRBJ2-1,TGTGCCAGCAGTCTCACCCTCTGGGCTAGCGAACACAATGAGCAGTTCTTC,CASSLTLWASEHNEQFF
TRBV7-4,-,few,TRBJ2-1,TGTGCCAGCAGCCCTTCGCAGGGGCCCGCCTACAATGAGCAGTTCTTC,CASSPSQGPAYNEQFF
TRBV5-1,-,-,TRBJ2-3,TGCGCCAGCAGCTCGAATGGGGTCACAGATACGCAGTATTTT,CASSSNGVTDTQYF
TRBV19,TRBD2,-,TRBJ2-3,TGTGCCAGTAGTGCCGGGACTAGCGGGGGCACAGATACGCAGTATTTT,CASSAGTSGGTDTQYF
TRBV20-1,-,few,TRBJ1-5,TGCAGTGCTAGAGCAGGAGAGAATAGCAATCAGCCCCAGCATTTT,CSARAGENSNQPQHF